These 23 T cell receptor beta chains were all obtained from the same sample, sequenced in a study of blood T cell repertoires in COVID-19. The table came from immunoSEQ multiplex PCR; TCRdb's copy has only in-frame clones and leaves some out. The repertoire holds over 400,000 clones, with roughly nine tenths as singletons. Sequenced sample: PBMCs or T cells enriched from blood (not recorded which). The origin of the receptors is a woman in her sixties or seventies who had recovered from COVID-19.

The rearrangement links TRBV9 to TRBJ2-1; 8 bases line up with TRBD1. The junction had 5 bases not matched to a gene; V was cut back by 6 bases and J by 3 bases. CDR3 size: 14 residues. Per the germline V gene, CDR1 is SGDLS and CDR2 is YYNGEE. The CDR3 loop reads CASTTGGDYNEQFF. In nucleotides, the CDR3 is TGTGCCAGCACCACAGGGGGAGACTACAATGAGCAGTTCTTC.

The chain uses TRBV19 and TRBJ1-6; no clear D gene. CDR3 size: 14 residues. Germline V lookup: CDR1 LNHDA, CDR2 SQIVND (reference sequence). Trimming removed 9 bases at V and 9 bases at J, with 18 bases between. In DNA form, the CDR3 reads TGTGCCAGCATCGATGGAGGTTTAGGTTCACCCCTCCACTTT. It specifies CASIDGGLGSPLHF.

The rearrangement joins TRBV3-1 (or the pseudogene TRBV3-2) to TRBJ2-7, with 7 bases lining up with TRBD2. The CDR3 has 14 residues. The V and J ends lost 1 base and 5 bases, in that order; junction bases with no gene match: 5. The germline V gene has CDR1 LGHDT and CDR2 YNNKEL (reference sequence). The CDR3 DNA follows: TGTGCCAGCAGCCAAGGGGGGGGTCCAGACGAGCAGTACGTC. It translates to CASSQGGGPDEQYV.

The V call is TRBV7-8, the J call TRBJ1-1; the match to TRBD1 covers 8 bases. CDR3 length: 14 amino acids. Germline V lookup: CDR1 SGHVS, CDR2 FQNEAQ. V shed 11 bases and J 5 bases; nucleotides not matched to a gene: 13. Here the CDR3 reads CAVRDQGASTEAFF. The CDR3 nucleotides read TGTGCCGTCAGGGACCAGGGGGCGAGTACTGAAGCTTTCTTT.

This chain joins TRBV3-1 (or the pseudogene TRBV3-2) and TRBJ1-6; no clear D. Germline values: CDR1 LGHDT, CDR2 YNNKEL (reference sequence). Trimming removed 1 base from V and 7 bases from J, with 8 bases in between. The CDR3 consists of 14 residues. As DNA, the CDR3 is TGTGCCAGCAGCCAAGTCCAGGAAAATTCACCCCTCCACTTT. It yields the protein CASSQVQENSPLHF.

This clone was seen just once. This chain links TRBV29-1 with TRBJ2-3; the D is unclear. This CDR3 comprises 13 residues. V gave up 3 bases and J gave up 0 bases, with 7 bases separating them. Germline values: CDR1 SQVTM, CDR2 ANQGSEA. CDR3 region: CSVEAASTDTQYF. The CDR3 DNA sequence: TGCAGCGTTGAGGCCGCTAGCACAGATACGCAGTATTTT.

The rearrangement uses TRBV4-1 and TRBJ2-7; possible D gene TRBD2, 5 bases. This CDR3 comprises 16 residues. Looked up from germline, CDR1 is MGHRA and CDR2 is YSYEKL. V dropped 1 base and J dropped 4 bases, with 17 bases sitting between them. The CDR3 region has the DNA TGCGCCAGCAGCCAAGCCGGGATCTTTGAAGATTACGAGCAGTACGTC. Its protein product is CASSQAGIFEDYEQYV.

The rearrangement uses TRBV4-1 and TRBJ2-1; 14 nucleotides line up with TRBD2. From germline, CDR1 is MGHRA and CDR2 YSYEKL. Losses at the gene ends were 0 bases for V and 4 bases for J; bases not matched to a gene: 14. CDR3 length: 21 amino acids. CDR3 residues: CASSQEFGTSGGGGLYNEQFF. The CDR3 DNA follows: TGCGCCAGCAGCCAAGAATTTGGGACTAGCGGGGGAGGGGGTCTATACAATGAGCAGTTCTTC.

This rearrangement joins TRBV6-5 to TRBJ1-1; D is possibly TRBD1 (6 bases). Germline values: CDR1 MNHEY, CDR2 SVGAGI. This CDR3 is 15 amino acids long. Trimming removed 3 bases at V and 0 bases at J, with 11 bases between. The CDR3 reads CASSYTGLMNTEAFF. The CDR3 DNA is TGTGCCAGCAGTTATACAGGGCTCATGAACACTGAAGCTTTCTTT.

The chain couples TRBV6-5 to TRBJ1-6, with D perhaps matching TRBD1 (6 bases). This CDR3 spans 15 amino acids. The germline gives CDR1 MNHEY, CDR2 SVGAGI. V was trimmed by 0 bases and J by 8 bases, leaving 11 bases between them. The CDR3 region has the DNA TGTGCCAGCAGTTACTCTGGCAGGGGTCATTCACCCCTCCACTTT. Translating gives CASSYSGRGHSPLHF.

This chain joins TRBV5-4 and TRBJ2-3; D remains ambiguous. The CDR3 covers 16 residues. Trimming took off 4 bases at V and 1 base at J, with 16 bases between the two ends. CDR1 is SGHNT and CDR2 is YYREEE in the germline V gene (reference sequence). The CDR3 DNA follows: TGTGCCAGCAGCGGCTACACGGGTCATGGCACAGATACGCAGTATTTT. This gives the protein CASSGYTGHGTDTQYF.

The rearrangement joins TRBV6-5 to TRBJ2-2; 12 bases are shared with TRBD2. The J segment lost 5 bases and the V segment lost 7 bases, leaving 5 bases of the junction unmatched. The CDR3 is made up of 15 amino acids. Germline assignment: CDR1 MNHEY and CDR2 SVGAGI. CDR3 sequence: CASTPGLAGTGELFF. The CDR3, as DNA: TGTGCCAGCACCCCTGGACTAGCGGGGACCGGGGAGCTGTTTTTT.

The chain carries TRBV5-6 and TRBJ1-2, with a weak D call TRBD1 (6 bases). Germline V CDR1 and CDR2: SGHDT, YYEEEE. This CDR3 comprises 16 residues. The ends were cut back, 2 bases at V and 7 bases at J, with 21 bases in the middle. The CDR3 sequence: CASSLQQGMNVGGYTF. CDR3 nucleotide sequence: TGTGCCAGCAGCTTACAACAGGGAATGAACGTCGGTGGCTACACCTTC.

This chain uses TRBV5-1 with TRBJ2-1, with D hard to call. The V end was cut by 0 bases, the J end by 0 bases, with 7 bases between. The CDR3 runs 15 residues. Germline lookup yields CDR1 SGHRS and CDR2 YFSETQ. The CDR3 DNA is TGCGCCAGCAGCTTGGCACAGATCTCCTACAATGAGCAGTTCTTC. Its translation: CASSLAQISYNEQFF.

The chain uses TRBV2 and TRBJ2-2; D gene uncertain. The CDR3 has 14 amino acids. V shed 4 bases and J shed 1 base, with 7 bases lying between them. Germline loops: CDR1 SNHLY, CDR2 FYNNEI. The CDR3 loop is CASSVALNTGELFF. CDR3 DNA: TGTGCCAGCAGTGTCGCGTTGAACACCGGGGAGCTGTTTTTT.

In this sample, this clone turned up a few times. The rearrangement joins TRBV5-8 to TRBJ2-7; tentative D call: TRBD1 (6 bases). This CDR3 is built from 14 residues. CDR1 and CDR2 from the germline V gene are SGHTS and YDEGEE. CDR3 bases: TGTGCAGACAGGTTGGGGCGAGGAATCGGAGAGCAGTACTTC. This translates into CADRLGRGIGEQYF.

The gene calls are TRBV5-6 and TRBJ2-5, with D tentatively TRBD2 (7 bases). The length of the CDR3 is 14 residues. The ends were cut back, 4 bases at V and 4 bases at J, with 14 bases in the middle. Per the germline V gene, CDR1 is SGHDT and CDR2 is YYEEEE. The CDR3 reads CASSLPGGGETQYF. In DNA form, the CDR3 reads TGTGCCAGCAGCCTACCGGGGGGCGGAGAGACCCAGTACTTC.

The chain combines TRBV14 with TRBJ1-2; 7 nucleotides align to TRBD1. V trimming: 4 bases; J trimming: 8 bases; junction bases outside the gene matches: 10. The CDR3 length is 14 residues. Germline assignment: CDR1 SGHDN and CDR2 FVKESK. The chain's CDR3 is CASSLGTDTFGYTF. The DNA of the CDR3 is TGTGCCAGCAGCCTCGGGACAGACACATTCGGCTACACCTTC.

This chain uses TRBV5-1 with TRBJ2-2; D is possibly TRBD2 (5 bases). V was trimmed by 4 bases and J by 2 bases, leaving 9 bases between them. Germline assignment: CDR1 SGHRS and CDR2 YFSETQ. CDR3 size: 14 residues. The CDR3 protein is CASSDGLNTGELFF. CDR3 coding DNA: TGCGCCAGCAGCGACGGACTTAACACCGGGGAGCTGTTTTTT.

The CDR3 here is CASIQGRDGYTF. The CDR3 nucleotides are TGTGCCAGCATCCAGGGAAGGGATGGCTACACCTTC. The rearrangement joins TRBV28 to TRBJ1-2, with a possible D match to TRBD1 (5 bases). The CDR3 runs to 12 residues. Germline lookup yields CDR1 MDHEN and CDR2 SYDVKM. V shed 7 bases and J shed 6 bases, with 12 bases lying between them.

The chain has TRBV30 and TRBJ2-3, with D possibly matching TRBD1 (5 bases). Germline loops: CDR1 GTSNPN, CDR2 SVGIG (reference sequence). V was pared by 1 base and J by 2 bases, with 16 bases between. This CDR3 is built from 16 residues. CDR3 residues: CAWSEGAGPVTDTQYF. The CDR3 coding sequence is TGTGCCTGGAGTGAAGGGGCAGGCCCCGTCACAGATACGCAGTATTTT.

Comments on this clone: This sample includes further DNA sequences coding for the same CDR3. The chain combines TRBV3-1 (or the pseudogene TRBV3-2) with TRBJ1-2; D gene ambiguous. V was trimmed by 0 bases and J by 7 bases, leaving 3 bases between them. Germline CDR1 LGHDT, CDR2 YNNKEL (reference sequence). This CDR3 is 11 amino acids long. The chain's CDR3 is CASSQDLGYTF. The CDR3 DNA reads as TGTGCCAGCAGCCAAGATCTTGGCTACACCTTC.

This rearrangement joins TRBV5-1 to TRBJ2-5; 7 nucleotides agree with TRBD2. The V and J ends lost 1 base and 5 bases, in that order; junction bases with no gene match: 5. The CDR3 runs to 14 residues. Germline V gene data show CDR1 as SGHRS and CDR2 as YFSETQ. The CDR3 coding sequence is TGCGCCAGCAGCTTGCTTGCGGGGGTGGAGACCCAGTACTTC. It specifies CASSLLAGVETQYF.